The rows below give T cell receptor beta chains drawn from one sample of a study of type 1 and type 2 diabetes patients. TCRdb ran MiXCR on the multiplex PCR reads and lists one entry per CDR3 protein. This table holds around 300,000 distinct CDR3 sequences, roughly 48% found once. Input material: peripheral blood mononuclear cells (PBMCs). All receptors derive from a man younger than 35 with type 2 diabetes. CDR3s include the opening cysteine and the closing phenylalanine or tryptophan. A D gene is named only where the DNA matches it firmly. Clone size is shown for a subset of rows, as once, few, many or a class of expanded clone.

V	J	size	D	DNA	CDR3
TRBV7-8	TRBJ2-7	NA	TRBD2	TGTGCCAGCACCTTAGCGGGCCCGTACGAGCAGTACTTC	CASTLAGPYEQYF
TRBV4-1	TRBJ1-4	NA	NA	TGCGCCAGCAGCCAAGTCTCCTTCGCTGAAAAACTGTTTTTT	CASSQVSFAEKLFF
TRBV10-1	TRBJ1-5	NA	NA	TGCGCCAGCTCTCAGGGGAATCAGCCCCAGCATTTT	CASSQGNQPQHF
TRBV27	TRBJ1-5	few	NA	TGTGCCAGCAGTTTAGGAGGGTTCAATCAGCCCCAGCATTTT	CASSLGGFNQPQHF
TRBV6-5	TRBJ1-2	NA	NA	TGTGCCAGCAGCTACGGACAGCTTAACCTCTATGGCTACACCTTC	CASSYGQLNLYGYTF
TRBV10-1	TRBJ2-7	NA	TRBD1	TGCGCCAGCAGTGAGTCGGGACAGGGTGGCGAGCAGTACTTC	CASSESGQGGEQYF
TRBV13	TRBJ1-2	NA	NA	TGTGCCAGCGCCCTAGTGGGGGAGAACTATGGCTACACCTTC	CASALVGENYGYTF
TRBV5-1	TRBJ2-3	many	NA	TGCGCCAGCAGCTTGGATACCCCTAGCACAGATACGCAGTATTTT	CASSLDTPSTDTQYF
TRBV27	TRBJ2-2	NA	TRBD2	TGTGCCAGCAAGCGCGGACTAGCGGCCGCGAACACCGGGGAGCTGTTTTTT	CASKRGLAAANTGELFF
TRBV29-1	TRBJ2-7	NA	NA	TGCAGCGTCCGGGGAGGGGGCTCCTACGAGCAGTACTTC	CSVRGGGSYEQYF
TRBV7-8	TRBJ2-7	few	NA	TGTGCCAGCAGCTTAGAAGTGACCCCACAGGGGCAGTACTTC	CASSLEVTPQGQYF
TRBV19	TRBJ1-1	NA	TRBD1	TGTGCCAGTAGTAGGGACAGGGTGCTTACTGAAGCTTTCTTT	CASSRDRVLTEAFF
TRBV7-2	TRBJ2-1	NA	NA	TGTGCCAGCAGCATCTGGGGCGACTCCTACAATGAGCAGTTCTTC	CASSIWGDSYNEQFF
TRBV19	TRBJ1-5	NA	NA	TGTGCCAGTAGTATAGATTTGCGAGGGACTCTTAGCAATCAGCCCCAGCATTTT	CASSIDLRGTLSNQPQHF
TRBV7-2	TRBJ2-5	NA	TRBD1	TGTGCCAGCAGTCACCGACAGGGTGATAAAGAGACCCAGTACTTC	CASSHRQGDKETQYF
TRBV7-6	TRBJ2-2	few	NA	TGTGCCAGCAGTCGACTAGGGGAAACCGGGGAGCTGTTTTTT	CASSRLGETGELFF
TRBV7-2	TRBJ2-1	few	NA	TGTGCCAGCAGCTTAGCGGTGAGACAGAGGAATGAGCAGTTCTTC	CASSLAVRQRNEQFF
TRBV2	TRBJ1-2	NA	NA	TGTGCCAGCAGTGCACAAGGGTCTGACTATGGCTACACCTTC	CASSAQGSDYGYTF
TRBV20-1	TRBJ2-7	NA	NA	TGCAGTGCTAGCTCAGGCTACGAGCAGTACTTC	CSASSGYEQYF
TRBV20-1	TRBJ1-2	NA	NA	TGCAGTGCTAGAGACGGCTACTATGGCTACACCTTC	CSARDGYYGYTF
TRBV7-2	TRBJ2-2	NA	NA	TGTGCCAGCAGCGGACACTGGATCTCTAACACCGGGGAGCTGTTTTTT	CASSGHWISNTGELFF
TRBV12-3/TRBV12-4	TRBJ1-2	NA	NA	TGTGCCAGCAGCCCGACAGGTCACTATGGCTACACCTTC	CASSPTGHYGYTF
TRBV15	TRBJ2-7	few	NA	TGTGCCACCAGCCCCAGGGACCCAGGGATGAATGAGCAGTACTTC	CATSPRDPGMNEQYF
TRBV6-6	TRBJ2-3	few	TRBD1	TGTGCCACCGGACAGGGCCCAGATACGCAGTATTTT	CATGQGPDTQYF
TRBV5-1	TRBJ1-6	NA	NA	TGCGCCAGCAGCTTGGGGGAGAGCTCCTATAATTCACCCCTCCACTTT	CASSLGESSYNSPLHF
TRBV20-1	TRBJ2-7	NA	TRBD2	TGCAGTGCTAGGAACCTAGCGGGAGGCCCACGCTACGAGCAGTACTTC	CSARNLAGGPRYEQYF
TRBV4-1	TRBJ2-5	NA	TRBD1	TGTGCCAGCAGCCAACAACCTGGACAGGGTGGAAGGGAGACCCAGTACTTC	CASSQQPGQGGRETQYF
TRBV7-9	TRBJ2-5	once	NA	TGTGCCAGCAGCTCCCAACCCCCTCCCCAAGAGACCCAGTACTTC	CASSSQPPPQETQYF
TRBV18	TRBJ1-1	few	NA	TGTGCCAGCTCACCACTGTCAGGGATGAACACTGAAGCTTTCTTT	CASSPLSGMNTEAFF
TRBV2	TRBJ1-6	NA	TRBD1	TGTGCCGGGTCGGACAGGTTTGGTTCACCCCTCCACTTT	CAGSDRFGSPLHF
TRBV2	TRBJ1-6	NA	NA	TGTGCCAGCAGTTATTTAACCGATTCACCCCTCCACTTT	CASSYLTDSPLHF
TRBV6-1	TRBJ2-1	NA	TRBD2	TGTGCCAGCAGGGATACTAGCGGGAGAAACAATGAGCAGTTCTTC	CASRDTSGRNNEQFF
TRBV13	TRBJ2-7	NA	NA	TGTGCCATCAGTGACCTAACCCGGGACTACGAGCAGTACTTC	CAISDLTRDYEQYF
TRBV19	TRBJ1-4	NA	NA	TGTGCCAGTAGTATAAGTTACTCGACTGGGCTGTTTTTT	CASSISYSTGLFF
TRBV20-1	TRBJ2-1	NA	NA	TGCAGTGCTATCCCAGACCACCATGAGCAGTTCTTC	CSAIPDHHEQFF
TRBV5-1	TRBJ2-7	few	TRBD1	TGCGCCAGCAGCTCTGGACAGGGACGATACGAGCAGTACTTC	CASSSGQGRYEQYF
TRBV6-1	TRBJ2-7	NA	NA	TGTGCCAGCAGTCCATTCCTGGGTGGATCCTACGAGCAGTACTTC	CASSPFLGGSYEQYF
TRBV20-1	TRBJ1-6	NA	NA	TGCAGTGCCCCGAATGCCGGGACAAGGGGCTCACCCCTCCACTTT	CSAPNAGTRGSPLHF
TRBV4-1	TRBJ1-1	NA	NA	TGCGCCAGCAGCCAGAGTAGGGACCTTAACACTGAAGCTTTCTTT	CASSQSRDLNTEAFF
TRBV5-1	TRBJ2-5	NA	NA	TGCGCCAGCAGCTTGGCCGGGTCAGTTGCGGGAGAGACCCAGTACTTC	CASSLAGSVAGETQYF
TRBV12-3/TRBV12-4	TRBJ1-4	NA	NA	TGTGCCAGCAGCCTCGGACGGTTTAATGAAAAACTGTTTTTT	CASSLGRFNEKLFF
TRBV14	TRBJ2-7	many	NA	TGTGCCAGCAGCCAGGAGACCTACGAGCAGTACTTC	CASSQETYEQYF
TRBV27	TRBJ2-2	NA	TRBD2	TGTGCCAGCAGGATAGCGGGGGGGCTTGGCGGGGAGCTGTTTTTT	CASRIAGGLGGELFF
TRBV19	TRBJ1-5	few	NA	TGTGCCAGTAGTATTCCGGGTAATAGCAATCAGCCCCAGCATTTT	CASSIPGNSNQPQHF
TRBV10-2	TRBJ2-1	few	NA	TGCGCCAGCAGTGAGTCGAATAGCGTCGATGAGCAGTTCTTC	CASSESNSVDEQFF
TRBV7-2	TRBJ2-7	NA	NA	TGTGCCAGCAGCTTAACAGAGGGGACCTACGAGCAGTACTTC	CASSLTEGTYEQYF